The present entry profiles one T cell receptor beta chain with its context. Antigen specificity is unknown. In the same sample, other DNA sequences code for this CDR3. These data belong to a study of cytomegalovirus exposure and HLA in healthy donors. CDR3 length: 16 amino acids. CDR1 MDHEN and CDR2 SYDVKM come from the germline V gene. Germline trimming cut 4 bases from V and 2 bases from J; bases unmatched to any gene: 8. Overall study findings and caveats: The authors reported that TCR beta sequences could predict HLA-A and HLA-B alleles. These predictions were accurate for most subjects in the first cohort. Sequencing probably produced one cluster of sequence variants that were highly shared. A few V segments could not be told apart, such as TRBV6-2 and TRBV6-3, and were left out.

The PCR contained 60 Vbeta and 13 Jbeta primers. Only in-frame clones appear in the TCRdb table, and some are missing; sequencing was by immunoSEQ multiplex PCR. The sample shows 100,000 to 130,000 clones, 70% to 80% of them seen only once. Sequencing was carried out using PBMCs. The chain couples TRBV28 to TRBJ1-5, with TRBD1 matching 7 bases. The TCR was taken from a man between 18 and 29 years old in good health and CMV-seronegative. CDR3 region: CASSSLFDRGNQPQHF. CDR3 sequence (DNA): TGTGCCAGCAGTTCCCTCTTTGACAGGGGCAATCAGCCCCAGCATTTT.